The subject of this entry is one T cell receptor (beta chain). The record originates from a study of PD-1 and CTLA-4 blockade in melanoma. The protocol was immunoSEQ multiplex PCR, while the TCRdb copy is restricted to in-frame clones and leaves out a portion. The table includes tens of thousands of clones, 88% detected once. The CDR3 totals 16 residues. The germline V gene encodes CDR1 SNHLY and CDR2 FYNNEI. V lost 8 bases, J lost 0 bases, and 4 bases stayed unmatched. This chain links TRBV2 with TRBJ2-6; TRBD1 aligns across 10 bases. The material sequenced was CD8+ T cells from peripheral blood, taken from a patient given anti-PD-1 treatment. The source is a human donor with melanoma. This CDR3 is CASVDRGSSGANVLTF. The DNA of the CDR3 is TGTGCCAGCGTGGACAGGGGGAGCTCTGGGGCCAACGTCCTGACTTTC.